This T cell receptor beta chain emerged from a study of blood T cell repertoires in COVID-19. There are 15 residues in the CDR3. J lost 4 bases, V lost 3 bases, and 7 bases had no gene match. Looked up from germline, CDR1 is MNHNS and CDR2 is SASEGT. Produced via immunoSEQ multiplex PCR; TCRdb's table is partial and in-frame only. Seen here are over 150,000 clones, around four fifths observed once, and the top ten hold roughly 9.2%. This receptor was obtained from a woman over 75 with active or convalescent COVID-19. The specimen sequenced was peripheral blood. V usage is TRBV6-1 and J usage is TRBJ1-2, with 8 nucleotides matching TRBD1. CDR3 loop: CASSETGVPSYGYTF. The CDR3 region has the DNA TGTGCCAGCAGTGAGACAGGGGTCCCTTCCTATGGCTACACCTTC.